A single sample is the source of the 26 T cell receptor beta chains below, sequenced in a study of monozygotic twins with inflammatory bowel disease. TCRdb processed the 5' RACE reads again and assigns one entry to each CDR3 protein, with no DNA. Recorded here are approximately 420,000 distinct CDR3 sequences; the top ten clones represent around 2.3%. Sequencing input: blood. Source of these receptors: a human donor with ulcerative colitis or Crohn's disease, or a healthy co-twin of an affected twin (not recorded which).

CDR3 region: CASSLAVLGREKTQYF. V usage is TRBV12-3 or TRBV12-4 and J usage is TRBJ2-5; there is no DNA to check the TCRdb D call of TRBD1. CDR3 length: 16 residues.

V and J are TRBV24-1 and TRBJ2-7; TCRdb's D call of TRBD1 is untestable without DNA. Looked up from germline, CDR1 is KGHDR and CDR2 is SFDVKD. The CDR3 length is 14 residues. Here the CDR3 reads CATSARQGAYEQYF.

This chain uses TRBV27 with TRBJ1-4; TCRdb gives TRBD1 as the D gene, but with no DNA this cannot be confirmed. The CDR3 consists of 13 residues. The germline gives CDR1 MNHEY, CDR2 SMNVEV (reference sequence). CDR3 region: CASSPNNWGKLFF.

The chain couples TRBV12-3 or TRBV12-4 to TRBJ2-3; lacking DNA, the TRBD2 call made by TCRdb goes unchecked. The CDR3 spans 15 residues. This chain's CDR3 is CASSTLAGETDTQYF.

V gene TRBV11-2 combines with J gene TRBJ1-2; TCRdb's D gene call, TRBD1, goes unchecked for lack of DNA. The CDR3 is made up of 14 amino acids. The V gene's germline CDR1 is SGHAT and CDR2 FQNNGV. Here the CDR3 reads CASSRTGVTYGYTF.

The CDR3 loop reads CASSFDLSSYEQYF. V is TRBV7-6 and J is TRBJ2-7. Germline values: CDR1 SGHVS, CDR2 FNYEAQ. The CDR3 has 14 amino acids.

The chain uses TRBV7-2 and TRBJ1-2. This CDR3 is 13 amino acids long. CDR1 and CDR2 (germline): SGHTA, FQGNSA. The CDR3 reads CASSFIETYGYTF.

This sequence joins TRBV12-3 or TRBV12-4 and TRBJ2-1; the TCRdb D gene call, TRBD1, has no DNA to confirm it. CDR3 length equals 14 residues. CDR3 amino acids: CASRGDRLSDEQFF.

The chain combines TRBV24-1 with TRBJ2-5; the TCRdb call, TRBD2, lacks DNA for checking. This CDR3 has 18 residues. CDR1 KGHDR and CDR2 SFDVKD come from the germline V gene. CDR3 in amino acids: CATSRGLAGGPPQETQYF.

The rearrangement joins TRBV5-1 to TRBJ2-1; the TCRdb D gene call, TRBD2, has no DNA to confirm it. This CDR3 is 14 amino acids long. Germline CDR1 and CDR2: SGHRS and YFSETQ. CDR3: CASSPRTSGRAWFF.

The chain's CDR3 is CASSDNRGYEQYF. The V call is TRBV2, the J call TRBJ2-7; TCRdb's D call of TRBD1 is untestable without DNA. Germline V lookup: CDR1 SNHLY, CDR2 FYNNEI. CDR3 length equals 13 residues.

J is TRBJ2-1 and V is TRBV9; TCRdb's D call of TRBD1 is untestable without DNA. The CDR3 has 16 residues. From germline, CDR1 is SGDLS and CDR2 YYNGEE. The CDR3 reads CASHEGEAGGYNEQFF.

The CDR3: CASSLSGVAKNIQYF. The rearrangement links TRBV5-6 to TRBJ2-4; checking the TCRdb D call of TRBD1 is not possible without DNA. Germline-derived CDR1 and CDR2 are SGHDT and YYEEEE. The CDR3 covers 15 residues.

The V call is TRBV6-6, the J call TRBJ1-6. CDR1 and CDR2 from the germline V gene are MNHNY and SVGAGI (reference sequence). The CDR3 is 12 residues long. The CDR3 here is CASKAGNSPLHF.

This sequence joins TRBV11-2 and TRBJ2-3; the TCRdb D gene call, TRBD2, has no DNA to confirm it. This CDR3 has 18 amino acids. The V gene's germline CDR1 is SGHAT and CDR2 FQNNGV. CDR3 sequence: CASSLNRLAGGGPDTQYF.

The V call is TRBV29-1, the J call TRBJ2-5; there is no DNA to check the TCRdb D call of TRBD1. The CDR3 consists of 13 residues. Germline V gene lookup returns CDR1 SQVTM and CDR2 ANQGSEA. CDR3: CSVDPGLQETQYF.

The CDR3 here is CASSVEGREEDEQYF. J is TRBJ2-7 and V is TRBV9; TCRdb picks TRBD2, but there is no DNA to check that call. Germline CDR1 is SGDLS and CDR2 is YYNGEE. The CDR3 length is 15 residues.

This chain uses TRBV20-1 with TRBJ2-1; the D gene TCRdb calls, TRBD2, cannot be checked with no DNA. Germline CDR1 DFQATT, CDR2 SNEGSKA (reference sequence). The CDR3 runs to 14 residues. CDR3 protein: CSARRASDGNEQFF.

The rearrangement joins TRBV11-2 to TRBJ2-3; the TRBD1 assignment by TCRdb is unverifiable without DNA. Germline V gene sequence: CDR1 SGHAT, CDR2 FQNNGV. The CDR3 runs 15 residues. CDR3 protein: CASSFEYRGGDTQYF.

The chain is built from TRBV7-2 and TRBJ2-1; without DNA, the TCRdb call of TRBD2 cannot be checked. Germline V gives CDR1 SGHTA, CDR2 FQGNSA. The CDR3 is made up of 16 amino acids. The CDR3 spells CASSSTGLAVYNEQFF.

The rearrangement uses TRBV12-3 or TRBV12-4 and TRBJ1-2. The CDR3 is 13 residues long. CDR3 residues: CASSYDSNYGYTF.

This sequence joins TRBV24-1 and TRBJ2-1; TCRdb's D call, TRBD2, is unchecked because there is no DNA. Germline V gives CDR1 KGHDR, CDR2 SFDVKD. The CDR3 consists of 18 residues. The CDR3 here is CATSFETSGRPPYNEQFF.

The chain combines TRBV4-2 with TRBJ1-2; the D call of TRBD1 rests on TCRdb alone, since no DNA is present to check it. CDR3 length: 15 residues. CDR1 and CDR2 (germline): LGHNA, YNFKEQ. The CDR3 protein is CASSPDPGGDYGYTF.

This sequence joins TRBV20-1 and TRBJ2-2; TCRdb designates TRBD2, a call that cannot be tested without DNA. The germline gives CDR1 DFQATT, CDR2 SNEGSKA (reference sequence). The CDR3 is 12 amino acids. The CDR3 region is CSARSPTGELFF.

The rearrangement joins TRBV9 to TRBJ2-3; TCRdb selects TRBD2, and the lack of DNA leaves this call unchecked. This CDR3 has 15 residues. CDR1 SGDLS and CDR2 YYNGEE come from the germline V gene. The CDR3 here is CASSALAGTTDTQYF.

The chain couples TRBV6-1 to TRBJ1-1. Germline CDR1 reads MNHNS; CDR2 reads SASEGT. The CDR3 is made up of 12 amino acids. The CDR3 loop reads CASSDTLRRAFF.